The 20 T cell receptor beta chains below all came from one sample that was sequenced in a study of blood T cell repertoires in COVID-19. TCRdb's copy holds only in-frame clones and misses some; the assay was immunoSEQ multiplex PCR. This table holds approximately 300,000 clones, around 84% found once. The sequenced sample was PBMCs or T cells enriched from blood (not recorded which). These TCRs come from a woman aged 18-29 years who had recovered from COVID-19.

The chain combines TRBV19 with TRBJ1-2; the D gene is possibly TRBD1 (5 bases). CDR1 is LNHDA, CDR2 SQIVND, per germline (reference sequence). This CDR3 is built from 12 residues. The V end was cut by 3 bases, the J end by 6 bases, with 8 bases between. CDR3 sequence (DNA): TGTGCCAGTAGTATTGGACAAAATGGCTACACCTTC. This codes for CASSIGQNGYTF.

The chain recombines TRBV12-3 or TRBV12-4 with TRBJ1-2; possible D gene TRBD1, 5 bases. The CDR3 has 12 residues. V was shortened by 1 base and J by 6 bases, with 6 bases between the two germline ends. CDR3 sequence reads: CASSLEGHGYTF. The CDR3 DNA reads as TGTGCCAGCAGTTTAGAGGGGCATGGCTACACCTTC.

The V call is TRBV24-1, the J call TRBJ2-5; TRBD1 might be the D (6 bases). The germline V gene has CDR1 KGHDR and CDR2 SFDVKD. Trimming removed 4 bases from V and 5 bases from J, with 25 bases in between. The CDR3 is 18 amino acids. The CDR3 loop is CATSEPYRVRNDMETQYF. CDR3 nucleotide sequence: TGTGCCACCAGTGAACCCTACAGGGTACGCAATGATATGGAGACCCAGTACTTC.

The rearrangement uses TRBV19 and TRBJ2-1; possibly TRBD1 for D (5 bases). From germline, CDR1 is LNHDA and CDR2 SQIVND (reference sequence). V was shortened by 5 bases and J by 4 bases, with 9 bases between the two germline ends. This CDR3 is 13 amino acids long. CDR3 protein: CASSFQGYNEQFF. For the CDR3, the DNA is TGTGCCAGTAGTTTCCAGGGTTACAATGAGCAGTTCTTC.

As DNA, the CDR3 is TGTGCCAGCAGGCCCTGGACAGGGGGAGGTCAGCCCCAGCATTTT. This sequence encodes CASRPWTGGGQPQHF. The chain uses TRBV6-5 and TRBJ1-5; TRBD1 agrees at 10 bases. The CDR3 runs 15 residues. Germline loops: CDR1 MNHEY, CDR2 SVGAGI. Trimming removed 6 bases from V and 6 bases from J; junction bases left unmatched: 8.

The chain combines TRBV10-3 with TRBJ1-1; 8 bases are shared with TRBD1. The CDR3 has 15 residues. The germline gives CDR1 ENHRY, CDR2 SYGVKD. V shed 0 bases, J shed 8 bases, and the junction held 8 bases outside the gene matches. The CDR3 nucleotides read TGTGCCATCAGTGAGTCGAGGGCAGGGGGCATGGAAGCTTTCTTT. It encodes CAISESRAGGMEAFF.

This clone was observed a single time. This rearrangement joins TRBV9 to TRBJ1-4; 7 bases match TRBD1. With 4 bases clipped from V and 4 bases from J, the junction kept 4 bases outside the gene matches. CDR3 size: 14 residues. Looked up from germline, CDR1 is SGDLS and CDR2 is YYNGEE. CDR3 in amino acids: CASSHRGDNEKLFF. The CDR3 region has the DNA TGTGCCAGCAGCCACAGGGGAGATAATGAAAAACTGTTTTTT.

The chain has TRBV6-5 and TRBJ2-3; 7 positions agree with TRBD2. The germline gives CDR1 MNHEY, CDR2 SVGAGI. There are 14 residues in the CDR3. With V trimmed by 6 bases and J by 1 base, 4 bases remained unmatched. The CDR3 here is CASRVSGGTDTQYF. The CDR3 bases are TGTGCCAGCAGAGTGAGCGGGGGCACAGATACGCAGTATTTT.

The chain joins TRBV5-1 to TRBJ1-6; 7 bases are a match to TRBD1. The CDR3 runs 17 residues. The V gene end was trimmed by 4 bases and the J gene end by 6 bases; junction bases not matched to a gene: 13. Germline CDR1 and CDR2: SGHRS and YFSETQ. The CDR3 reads CASSQRLGQAGNSPLHF. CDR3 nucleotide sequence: TGCGCCAGCAGCCAACGACTTGGACAGGCCGGTAATTCACCCCTCCACTTT. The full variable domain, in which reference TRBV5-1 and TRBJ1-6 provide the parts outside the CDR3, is KAGVTQTPRYLIKTRGQQVTLSCSPISGHRSVSWYQQTPGQGLQFLFEYFSETQRNKGNFPGRFSGRQFSNSRSEMNVSTLELGDSALYLCASSQRLGQAGNSPLHFGNGTRLTVT.

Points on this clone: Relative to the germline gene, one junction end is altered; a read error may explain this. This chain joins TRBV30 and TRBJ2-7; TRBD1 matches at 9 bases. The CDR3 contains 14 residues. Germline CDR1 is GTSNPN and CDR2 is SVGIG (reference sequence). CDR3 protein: CAWSSGQGSSEQYF. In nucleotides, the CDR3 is TGTGCCTGGAGCTCCGGACAGGGGTCCTCCGAGCAGTACTTC. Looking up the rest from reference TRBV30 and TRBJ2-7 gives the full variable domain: SQTIHQWPATLVQPVGSPLSLECTVEGTSNPNLYWYRQAAGRGLQLLFYSVGIGQISSEVPQNLSASRPQDRQFILSSKKLLLSDSGFYLCAWSSGQGSSEQYFGPGTRLTVT.

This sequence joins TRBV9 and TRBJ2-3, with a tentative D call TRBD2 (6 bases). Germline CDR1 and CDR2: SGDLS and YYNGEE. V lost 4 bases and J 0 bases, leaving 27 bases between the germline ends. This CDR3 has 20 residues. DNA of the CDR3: TGTGCCAGCAGCCCTCGACTAGTGGAATCCGAACTGACTAGCACAGATACGCAGTATTTT. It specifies CASSPRLVESELTSTDTQYF.

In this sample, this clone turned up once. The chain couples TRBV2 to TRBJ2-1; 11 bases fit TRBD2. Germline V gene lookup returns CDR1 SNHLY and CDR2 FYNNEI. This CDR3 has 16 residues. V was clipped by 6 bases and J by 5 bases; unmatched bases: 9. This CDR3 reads CASRPTSGGSHNEQFF. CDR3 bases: TGTGCCAGCAGGCCTACTAGCGGGGGATCCCACAATGAGCAGTTCTTC.

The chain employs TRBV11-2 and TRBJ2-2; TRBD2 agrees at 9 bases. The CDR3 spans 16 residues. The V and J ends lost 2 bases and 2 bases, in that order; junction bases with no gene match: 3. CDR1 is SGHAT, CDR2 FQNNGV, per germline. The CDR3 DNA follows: TGTGCCAGCAGCTTAATTCTAGCGGGAAACACCGGGGAGCTGTTTTTT. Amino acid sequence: CASSLILAGNTGELFF.

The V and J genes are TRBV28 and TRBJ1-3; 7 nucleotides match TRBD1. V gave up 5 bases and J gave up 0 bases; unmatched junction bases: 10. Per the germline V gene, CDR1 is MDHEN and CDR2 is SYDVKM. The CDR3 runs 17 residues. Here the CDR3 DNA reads TGTGCCAGCAGTGAGGGGGGACAGAAGTACTCTGGAAACACCATATATTTT. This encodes CASSEGGQKYSGNTIYF.

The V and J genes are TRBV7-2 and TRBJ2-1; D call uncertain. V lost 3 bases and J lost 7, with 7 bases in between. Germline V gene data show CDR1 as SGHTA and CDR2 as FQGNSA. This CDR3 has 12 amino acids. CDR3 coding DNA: TGTGCCAGCAGCTTCAGAGGTAATGAGCAGTTCTTC. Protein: CASSFRGNEQFF.

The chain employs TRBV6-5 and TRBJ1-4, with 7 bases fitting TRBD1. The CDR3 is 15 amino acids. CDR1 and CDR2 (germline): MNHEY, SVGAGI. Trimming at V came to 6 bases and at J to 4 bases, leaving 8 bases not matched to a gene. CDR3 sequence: CASRRQGLLNEKLFF. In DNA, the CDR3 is TGTGCCAGCAGGAGACAGGGCCTCCTTAATGAAAAACTGTTTTTT.

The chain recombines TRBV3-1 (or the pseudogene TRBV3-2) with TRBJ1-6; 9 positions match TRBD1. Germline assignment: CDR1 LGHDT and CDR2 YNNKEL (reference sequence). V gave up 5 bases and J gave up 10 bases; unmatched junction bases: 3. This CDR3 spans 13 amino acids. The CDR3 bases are TGTGCCAGCAGCGCCGGGACAGGGTCACCCCTCCACTTT. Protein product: CASSAGTGSPLHF.

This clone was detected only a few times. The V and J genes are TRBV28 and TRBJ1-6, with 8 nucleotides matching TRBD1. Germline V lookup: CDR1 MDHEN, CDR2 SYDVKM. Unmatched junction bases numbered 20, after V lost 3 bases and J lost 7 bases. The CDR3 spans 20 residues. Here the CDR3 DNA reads TGTGCCAGCAGTTTTTATCATGAGTGGGACCAACAGGGGGGAAATTCACCCCTCCACTTT. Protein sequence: CASSFYHEWDQQGGNSPLHF.

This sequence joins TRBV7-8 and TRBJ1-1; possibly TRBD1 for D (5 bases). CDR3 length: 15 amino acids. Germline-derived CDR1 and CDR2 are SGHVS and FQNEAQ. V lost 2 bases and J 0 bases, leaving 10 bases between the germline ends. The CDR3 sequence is CASSLQGLMNTEAFF. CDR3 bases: TGTGCCAGCAGCTTACAGGGACTGATGAACACTGAAGCTTTCTTT. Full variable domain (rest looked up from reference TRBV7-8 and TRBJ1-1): GAGVSQSPRYKVAKRGQDVALRCDPISGHVSLFWYQQALGQGPEFLTYFQNEAQLDKSGLPSDRFFAERPEGSVSTLKIQRTQQEDSAVYLCASSLQGLMNTEAFFGQGTRLTVV.

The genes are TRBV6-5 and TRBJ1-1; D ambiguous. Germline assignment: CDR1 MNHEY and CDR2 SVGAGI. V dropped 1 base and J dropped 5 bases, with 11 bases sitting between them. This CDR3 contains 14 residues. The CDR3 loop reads CASSYWGGETEAFF. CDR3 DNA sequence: TGTGCCAGCAGTTACTGGGGTGGGGAGACTGAAGCTTTCTTT.